A single sample gave rise to the 4 T cell receptor beta chains below, sequenced in a study of CD8+CD57+ T cells in acquired aplastic anemia. Genomic DNA served as template for TCR beta VDJ and CDR3 profiling. One entry per CDR3 protein, called by TCRdb with MiXCR from the reads. The table includes about 110,000 distinct CDR3 sequences, 51% detected once. The sequencing sample was made of sorted CD4+, CD8+, or CD8+CD57+ T cells (not recorded which) from PBMCs. The receptors stem from a human donor in good health, serving as a control.

V is TRBV2 and J is TRBJ2-3, with TRBD2 as a possible D gene (6 bases). Trimming cost V 4 bases and J 0 bases, with 11 bases left between them. CDR1 and CDR2 (germline): SNHLY, FYNNEI. The CDR3 has 15 residues. For the CDR3, the DNA is TGTGCCAGCAGTGCGGACGGAGGGAGCACAGATACGCAGTATTTT. Encoded protein: CASSADGGSTDTQYF.

The chain is built from TRBV6-1 and TRBJ1-2; 9 nucleotides agree with TRBD1. The germline gives CDR1 MNHNS, CDR2 SASEGT. The CDR3 is 15 residues long. V lost 4 bases and J lost 2; bases outside the gene matches: 5. The CDR3: CASSGRTGDNYGYTF. For the CDR3, the DNA is TGTGCCAGCAGTGGGCGGACAGGGGACAACTATGGCTACACCTTC.

In its sample, this clonotype was seen many times. The rearrangement links TRBV12-3 or TRBV12-4 to TRBJ1-1; 8 nucleotides agree with TRBD1. The ends lost 5 bases at V and 1 base at J; junction bases unmatched: 6. This CDR3 contains 15 residues. This chain's CDR3 is CASSTPGQENTEAFF. CDR3 DNA: TGTGCCAGCAGTACCCCGGGACAGGAGAACACTGAAGCTTTCTTT.

This clonotype was counted at least ten times. V is TRBV5-4 and J is TRBJ1-2; 7 bases agree with TRBD1. Per germline, CDR1 SGHNT and CDR2 YYREEE (reference sequence). There are 15 residues in the CDR3. The J segment lost 4 bases and the V segment lost 4 bases, leaving 10 bases of the junction unmatched. The CDR3 is CASSREGQTIYGYTF. The CDR3 DNA is TGTGCCAGCAGCCGAGAGGGACAGACGATCTATGGCTACACCTTC.